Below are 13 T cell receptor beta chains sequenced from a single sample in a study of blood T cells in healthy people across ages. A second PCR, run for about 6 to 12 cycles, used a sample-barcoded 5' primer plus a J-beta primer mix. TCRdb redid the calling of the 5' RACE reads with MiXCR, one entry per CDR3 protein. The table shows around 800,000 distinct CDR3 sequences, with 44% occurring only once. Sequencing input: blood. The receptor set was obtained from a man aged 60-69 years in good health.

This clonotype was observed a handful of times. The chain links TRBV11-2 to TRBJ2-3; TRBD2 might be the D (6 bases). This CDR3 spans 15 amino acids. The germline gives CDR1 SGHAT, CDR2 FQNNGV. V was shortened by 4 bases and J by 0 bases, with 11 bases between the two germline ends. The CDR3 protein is CASSSFAGSTDTQYF. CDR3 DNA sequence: TGTGCCAGCAGCTCCTTTGCGGGGAGCACAGATACGCAGTATTTT.

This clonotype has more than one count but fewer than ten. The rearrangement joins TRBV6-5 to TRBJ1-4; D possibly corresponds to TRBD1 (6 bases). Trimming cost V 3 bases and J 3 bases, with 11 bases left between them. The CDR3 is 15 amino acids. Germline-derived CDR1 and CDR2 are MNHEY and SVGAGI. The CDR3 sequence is CASSYRGASNEKLFF. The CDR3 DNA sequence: TGTGCCAGCAGTTATCGGGGGGCTTCTAATGAAAAACTGTTTTTT.

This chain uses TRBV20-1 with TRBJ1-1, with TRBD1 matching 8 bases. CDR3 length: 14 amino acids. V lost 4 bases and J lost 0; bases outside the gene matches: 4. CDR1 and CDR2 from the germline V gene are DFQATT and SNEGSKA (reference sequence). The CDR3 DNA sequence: TGCAGTGCTAATTCAGGGGGCATGAACACTGAAGCTTTCTTT. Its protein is CSANSGGMNTEAFF.

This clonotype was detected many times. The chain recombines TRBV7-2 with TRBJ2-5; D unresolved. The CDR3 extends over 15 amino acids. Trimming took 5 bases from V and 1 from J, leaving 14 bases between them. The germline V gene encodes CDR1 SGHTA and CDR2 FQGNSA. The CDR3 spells CASSPTPVLQETQYF. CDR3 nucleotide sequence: TGTGCCAGCAGCCCCACACCGGTACTCCAAGAGACCCAGTACTTC.

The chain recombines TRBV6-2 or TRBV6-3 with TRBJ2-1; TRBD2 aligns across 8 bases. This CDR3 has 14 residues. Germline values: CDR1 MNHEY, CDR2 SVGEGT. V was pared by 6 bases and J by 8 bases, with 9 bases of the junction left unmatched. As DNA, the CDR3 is TGTGCCAGCAGCCGGGGTAGCGGGGTCCATGAGCAGTTCTTC. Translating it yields CASSRGSGVHEQFF.

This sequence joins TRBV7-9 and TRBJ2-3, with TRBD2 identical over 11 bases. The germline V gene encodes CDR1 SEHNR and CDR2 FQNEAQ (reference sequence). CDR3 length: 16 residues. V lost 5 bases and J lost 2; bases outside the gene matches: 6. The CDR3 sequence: CASSRGLAGITDTQYF. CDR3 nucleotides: TGTGCCAGCAGCCGAGGACTAGCGGGCATCACAGATACGCAGTATTTT.

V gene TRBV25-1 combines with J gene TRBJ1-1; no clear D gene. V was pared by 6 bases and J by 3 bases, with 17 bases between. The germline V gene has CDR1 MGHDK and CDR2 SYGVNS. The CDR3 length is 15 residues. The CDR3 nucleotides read TGTGCCAGCAGCCAAGTACGGGGAAAAGACACTGAAGCTTTCTTT. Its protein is CASSQVRGKDTEAFF.

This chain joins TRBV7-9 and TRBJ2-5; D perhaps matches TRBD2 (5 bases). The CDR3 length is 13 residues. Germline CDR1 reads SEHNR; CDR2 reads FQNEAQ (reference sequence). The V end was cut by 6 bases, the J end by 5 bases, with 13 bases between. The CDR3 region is CASSPVEVETQYF. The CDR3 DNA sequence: TGTGCCAGCAGTCCCGTGGAGGTCGAGACCCAGTACTTC. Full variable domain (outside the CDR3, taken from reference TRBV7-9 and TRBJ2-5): DTGVSQNPRHKITKRGQNVTFRCDPISEHNRLYWYRQTLGQGPEFLTYFQNEAQLEKSRLLSDRFSAERPKGSFSTLEIQRTEQGDSAMYLCASSPVEVETQYFGPGTRLLVL.

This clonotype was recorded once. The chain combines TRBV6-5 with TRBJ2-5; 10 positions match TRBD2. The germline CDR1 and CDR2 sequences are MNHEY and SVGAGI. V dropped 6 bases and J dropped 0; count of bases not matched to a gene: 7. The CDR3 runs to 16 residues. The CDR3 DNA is TGTGCCAGCAGGAGCGGGGGGGTATCAAACCAAGAGACCCAGTACTTC. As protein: CASRSGGVSNQETQYF.

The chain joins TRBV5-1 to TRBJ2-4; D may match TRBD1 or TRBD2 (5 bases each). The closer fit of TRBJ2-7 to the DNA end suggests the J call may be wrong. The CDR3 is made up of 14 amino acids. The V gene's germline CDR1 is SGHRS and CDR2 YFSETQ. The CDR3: CASSYGTAAYEQYF. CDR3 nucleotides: TGCGCCAGCAGCTACGGGACCGCAGCCTACGAGCAGTACTTC.

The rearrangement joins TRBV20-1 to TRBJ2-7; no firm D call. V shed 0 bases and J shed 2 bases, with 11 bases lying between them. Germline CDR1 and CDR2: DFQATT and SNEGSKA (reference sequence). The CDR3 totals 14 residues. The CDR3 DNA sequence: TGCAGTGCTAGAGATCCGAAGGTCCCCTACGAGCAGTACTTC. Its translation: CSARDPKVPYEQYF.

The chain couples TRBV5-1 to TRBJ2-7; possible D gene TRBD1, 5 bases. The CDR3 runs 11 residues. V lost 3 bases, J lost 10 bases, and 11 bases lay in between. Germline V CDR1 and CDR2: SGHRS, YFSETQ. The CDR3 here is CASSSAGLQYF. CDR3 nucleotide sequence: TGCGCCAGCAGCTCCGCAGGGTTACAGTACTTC.

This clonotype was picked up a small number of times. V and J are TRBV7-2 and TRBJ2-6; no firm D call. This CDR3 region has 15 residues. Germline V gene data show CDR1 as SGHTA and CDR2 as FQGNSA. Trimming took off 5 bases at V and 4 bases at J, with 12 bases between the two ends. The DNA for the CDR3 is TGTGCCAGCAGCGTCCTTTCTGCGGGGGCCAACGTCCTGACTTTC. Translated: CASSVLSAGANVLTF.